Included here is one TCR beta chain sequence, with context. This CDR3 is 15 amino acids long. V lost 5 bases to trimming and J lost 3 bases; unmatched junction nucleotides: 6. The germline gives CDR1 SGHTA, CDR2 FQGNSA. The authors' processing: Estimated nucleated cell counts came from reference gene primer amplification. Measured with immunoSEQ multiplex PCR; TCRdb has only the in-frame clones, and not every one. For V, J and clone size, that table is used; D and trimming come from the DNA. The data contain tens of thousands of clones, roughly three quarters of them singletons. These data are taken from a study of blood T cell repertoires in COVID-19. At the level of the study: Samples taken during acute and convalescent COVID-19 were collected in the United States, Italy and Spain. In each case, the material was cDNA or gDNA derived from T cells, B-cell-depleted T cells, or PBMCs.

The chain links TRBV7-2 to TRBJ1-4; TRBD1 matches at 7 bases. The specimen was peripheral blood. The receptor's source is a human donor in a cohort sampled during active COVID-19. Written as DNA, the CDR3 is TGTGCCAGCAGCCCCAGGGGGGCTTCTAATGAAAAACTGTTTTTT. This translates into CASSPRGASNEKLFF.